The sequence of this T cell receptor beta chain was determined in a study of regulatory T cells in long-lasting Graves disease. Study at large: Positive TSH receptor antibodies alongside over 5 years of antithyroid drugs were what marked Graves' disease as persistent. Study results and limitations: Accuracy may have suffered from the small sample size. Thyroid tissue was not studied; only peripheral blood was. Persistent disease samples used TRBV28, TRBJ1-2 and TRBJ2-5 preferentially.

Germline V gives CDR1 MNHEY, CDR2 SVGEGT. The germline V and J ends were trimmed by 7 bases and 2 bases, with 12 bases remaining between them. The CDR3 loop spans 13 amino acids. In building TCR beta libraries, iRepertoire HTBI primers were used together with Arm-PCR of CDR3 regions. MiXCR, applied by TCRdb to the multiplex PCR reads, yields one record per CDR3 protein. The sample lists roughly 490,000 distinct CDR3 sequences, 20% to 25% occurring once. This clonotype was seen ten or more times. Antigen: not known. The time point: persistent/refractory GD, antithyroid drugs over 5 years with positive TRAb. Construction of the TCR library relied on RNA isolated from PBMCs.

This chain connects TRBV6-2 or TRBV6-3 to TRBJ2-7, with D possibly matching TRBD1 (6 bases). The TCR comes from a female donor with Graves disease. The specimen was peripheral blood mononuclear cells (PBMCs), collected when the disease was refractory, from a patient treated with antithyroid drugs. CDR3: CASTLDSAYEQYF. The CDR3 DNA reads TGTGCCAGCACCTTGGACAGTGCCTACGAGCAGTACTTC.